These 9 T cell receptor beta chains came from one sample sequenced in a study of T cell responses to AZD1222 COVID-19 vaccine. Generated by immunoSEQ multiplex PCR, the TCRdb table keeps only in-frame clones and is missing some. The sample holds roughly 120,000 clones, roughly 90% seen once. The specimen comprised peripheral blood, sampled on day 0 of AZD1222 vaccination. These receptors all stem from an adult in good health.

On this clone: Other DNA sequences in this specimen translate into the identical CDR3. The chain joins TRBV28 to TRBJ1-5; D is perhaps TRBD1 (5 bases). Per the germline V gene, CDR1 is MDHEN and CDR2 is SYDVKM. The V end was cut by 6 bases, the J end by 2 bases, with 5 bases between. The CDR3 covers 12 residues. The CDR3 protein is CASRGGNQPQHF. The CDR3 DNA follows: TGTGCCAGCAGGGGGGGCAATCAGCCCCAGCATTTT. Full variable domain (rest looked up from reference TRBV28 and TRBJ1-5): DVKVTQSSRYLVKRTGEKVFLECVQDMDHENMFWYRQDPGLGLRLIYFSYDVKMKEKGDIPEGYSVSREKKERFSLILESASTNQTSMYLCASRGGNQPQHFGDGTRLSIL.

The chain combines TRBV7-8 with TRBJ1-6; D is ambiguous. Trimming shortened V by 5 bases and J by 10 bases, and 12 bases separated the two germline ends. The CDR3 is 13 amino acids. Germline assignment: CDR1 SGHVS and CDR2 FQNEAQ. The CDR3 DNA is TGTGCCAGCAGCCCCCAGAGGGTCTCACCCCTCCACTTT. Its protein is CASSPQRVSPLHF.

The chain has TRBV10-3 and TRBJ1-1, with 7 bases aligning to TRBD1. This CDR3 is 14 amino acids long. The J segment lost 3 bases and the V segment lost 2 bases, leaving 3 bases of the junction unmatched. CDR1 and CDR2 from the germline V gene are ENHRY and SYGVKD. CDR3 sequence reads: CAISETGAYTEAFF. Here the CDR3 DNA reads TGTGCCATCAGTGAGACAGGGGCGTACACTGAAGCTTTCTTT.

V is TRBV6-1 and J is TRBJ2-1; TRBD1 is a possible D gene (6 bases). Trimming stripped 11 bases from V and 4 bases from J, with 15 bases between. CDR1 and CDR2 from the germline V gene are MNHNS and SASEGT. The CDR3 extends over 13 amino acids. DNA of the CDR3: TGTGCCTGCAAGGGGGACGGGTACAATGAGCAGTTCTTC. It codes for CACKGDGYNEQFF.

The chain's CDR3 is CASSLVSQETQYF. The CDR3 nucleotides are TGTGCCAGCAGCTTGGTCAGTCAAGAGACCCAGTACTTC. The chain combines TRBV5-6 with TRBJ2-5; D uncertain. This CDR3 spans 13 amino acids. Trimming left V 0 bases short and J 2 bases short, with 5 bases between. The germline CDR1 and CDR2 sequences are SGHDT and YYEEEE.

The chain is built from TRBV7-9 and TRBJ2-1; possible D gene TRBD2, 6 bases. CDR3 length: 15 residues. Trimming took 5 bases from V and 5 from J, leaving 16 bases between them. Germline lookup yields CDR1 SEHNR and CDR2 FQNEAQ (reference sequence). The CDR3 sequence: CASSPVGGANNEQFF. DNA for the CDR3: TGTGCCAGCAGCCCCGTGGGGGGTGCGAACAATGAGCAGTTCTTC.

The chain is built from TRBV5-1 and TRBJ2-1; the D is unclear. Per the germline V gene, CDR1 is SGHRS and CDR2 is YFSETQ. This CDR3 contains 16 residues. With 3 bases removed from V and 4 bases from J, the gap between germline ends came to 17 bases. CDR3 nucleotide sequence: TGCGCCAGCAGCTCGGCGAGTACGAGGCATTACAATGAGCAGTTCTTC. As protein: CASSSASTRHYNEQFF.

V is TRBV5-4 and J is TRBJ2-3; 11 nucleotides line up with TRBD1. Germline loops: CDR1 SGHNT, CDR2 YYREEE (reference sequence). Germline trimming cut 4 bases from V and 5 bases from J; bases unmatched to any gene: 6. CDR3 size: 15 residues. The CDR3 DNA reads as TGTGCCAGCAGCCAGGGACAGGGGGTTGGAGATACGCAGTATTTT. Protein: CASSQGQGVGDTQYF. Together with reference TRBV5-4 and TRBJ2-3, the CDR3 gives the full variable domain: ETGVTQSPTHLIKTRGQQVTLRCSSQSGHNTVSWYQQALGQGPQFIFQYYREEENGRGNFPPRFSGLQFPNYSSELNVNALELDDSALYLCASSQGQGVGDTQYFGPGTRLTVL.

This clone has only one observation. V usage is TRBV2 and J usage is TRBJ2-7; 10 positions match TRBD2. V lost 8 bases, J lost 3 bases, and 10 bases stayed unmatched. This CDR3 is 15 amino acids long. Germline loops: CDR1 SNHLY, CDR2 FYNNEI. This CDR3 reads CASGLAGGRNYEQYF. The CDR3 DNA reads TGTGCCAGCGGCTTAGCGGGAGGCCGAAACTACGAGCAGTACTTC.